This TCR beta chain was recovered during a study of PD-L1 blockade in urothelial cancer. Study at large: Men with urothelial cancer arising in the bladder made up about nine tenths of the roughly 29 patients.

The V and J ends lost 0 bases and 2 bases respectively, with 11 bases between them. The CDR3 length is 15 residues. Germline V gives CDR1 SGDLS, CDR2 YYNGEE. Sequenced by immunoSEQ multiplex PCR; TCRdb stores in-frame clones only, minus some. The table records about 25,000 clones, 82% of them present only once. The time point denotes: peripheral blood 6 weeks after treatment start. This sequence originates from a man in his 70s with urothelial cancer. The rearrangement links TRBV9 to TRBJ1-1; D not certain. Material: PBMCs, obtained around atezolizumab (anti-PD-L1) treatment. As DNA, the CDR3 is TGTGCCAGCAGCGTAGCTGGGCACCTAAACACTGAAGCTTTCTTT. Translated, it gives CASSVAGHLNTEAFF. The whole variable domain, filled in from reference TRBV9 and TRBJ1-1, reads DSGVTQTPKHLITATGQRVTLRCSPRSGDLSVYWYQQSLDQGLQFLIQYYNGEERAKGNILERFSAQQFPDLHSELNLSSLELGDSALYFCASSVAGHLNTEAFFGQGTRLTVV.